The 21 T cell receptor beta chains listed next were all sequenced from one sample in a study of regulatory T cells in long-lasting Graves disease. The sample's time point: persistent/refractory GD, antithyroid drugs over 5 years with positive TRAb. PBMCs provided the RNA from which the TCR library was made. According to the study, TCR beta libraries were built with iRepertoire HTBI primers and CDR3-region Arm-PCR. One entry per CDR3 protein, called by TCRdb with MiXCR from the multiplex PCR reads. The table includes more than 350,000 distinct CDR3 sequences, roughly a fifth detected once. Sample: peripheral blood mononuclear cells (PBMCs), taken when the disease was refractory, from a patient treated with antithyroid drugs. All receptors derive from a female donor with Graves disease.

This clonotype was seen many times. V usage is TRBV5-1 and J usage is TRBJ1-1; TRBD1 agrees at 9 bases. CDR3 size: 13 residues. Germline V CDR1 and CDR2: SGHRS, YFSETQ. The ends lost 3 bases at V and 5 bases at J; junction bases unmatched: 2. As DNA, the CDR3 is TGCGCCAGCAGCTACGGACAGGGGACTGAAGCTTTCTTT. It specifies CASSYGQGTEAFF.

This clonotype was observed a few times. The V and J genes are TRBV18 and TRBJ1-6; 8 bases line up with TRBD1. The V gene end was trimmed by 5 bases and the J gene end by 0 bases; junction bases not matched to a gene: 6. This CDR3 is built from 17 residues. Germline V lookup: CDR1 KGHSH, CDR2 LQKENI. Here the CDR3 reads CASSATGTGSYNSPLHF. Written as DNA, the CDR3 is TGTGCCAGCTCAGCAACAGGGACAGGCTCCTATAATTCACCCCTCCACTTT.

This clonotype turned up a few times. The rearrangement links TRBV10-3 to TRBJ2-5; TRBD2 matches 8 bases. Trimming took 4 bases from V and 4 from J; bases not matched to a gene: 5. The length of the CDR3 is 14 residues. Germline CDR1 is ENHRY and CDR2 is SYGVKD. CDR3 bases: TGTGCCATCAGTGTGGGACTAGTTGGAGAGACCCAGTACTTC. Its translation: CAISVGLVGETQYF.

This clonotype was found a few times. The chain uses TRBV6-2 or TRBV6-3 and TRBJ2-4; D is undetermined. CDR3 length equals 15 residues. CDR1 and CDR2 from the germline V gene are MNHEY and SVGEGT. Trimming stripped 5 bases from V and 0 bases from J, with 11 bases between. CDR3 coding DNA: TGTGCCAGCAGTGAATTTACGGTAGCCAAAAACATTCAGTACTTC. This gives the protein CASSEFTVAKNIQYF.

The sample holds a few counts of this clonotype. J is TRBJ2-7 and V is TRBV30; possibly TRBD1 or TRBD2 for D (5 bases each). Between the trimmed V and J ends, which lost 6 bases and 3 bases, there was a span of 12 bases. The length of the CDR3 is 12 residues. The germline CDR1 and CDR2 sequences are GTSNPN and SVGIG (reference sequence). The CDR3, as DNA: TGTGCCTGCCGGGACGGAGACTACGAGCAGTACTTC. Amino acid sequence: CACRDGDYEQYF.

J is TRBJ1-5 and V is TRBV18; D is unclear. V lost 3 bases and J lost 5, with 8 bases in between. The germline gives CDR1 KGHSH, CDR2 LQKENI. The CDR3 runs to 13 residues. In DNA form, the CDR3 reads TGTGCCAGCTCACCGGGAGTCGATCAGCCCCAGCATTTT. This codes for CASSPGVDQPQHF.

This clonotype was recorded many times. This chain connects TRBV28 to TRBJ1-5; TRBD1 might be the D (5 bases). The CDR3 runs to 12 residues. Trimming left V 8 bases short and J 5 bases short, with 10 bases between. CDR1 is MDHEN and CDR2 is SYDVKM in the germline V gene. DNA of the CDR3: TGTGCCAGCCGGGGCCTTCATCAGCCCCAGCATTTT. This sequence encodes CASRGLHQPQHF.

This clonotype was seen more than once but under ten times. As DNA, the CDR3 is TGCAGTGCTAGATCACAGGGGCAGTACGAGCAGTACTTC. This encodes CSARSQGQYEQYF. This chain connects TRBV20-1 to TRBJ2-7; TRBD1 agrees at 7 bases. Germline V CDR1 and CDR2: DFQATT, SNEGSKA (reference sequence). CDR3 length equals 13 residues. Trimming cost V 2 bases and J 4 bases; bases outside gene matches: 5.

DNA of the CDR3: TGTGCCAGCAGTAGAACTAGGAACGGAGAGACCCAGTACTTC. Translating it yields CASSRTRNGETQYF. This chain links TRBV27 with TRBJ2-5, with a tentative D call TRBD2 (5 bases). With 5 bases removed from V and 4 bases from J, the gap between germline ends came to 14 bases. Germline CDR1 is MNHEY and CDR2 is SMNVEV (reference sequence). The CDR3 is made up of 14 amino acids.

Ten or more counts support this clonotype. The chain joins TRBV2 to TRBJ2-5; 10 bases match TRBD2. Germline CDR1 is SNHLY and CDR2 is FYNNEI. CDR3 length: 13 amino acids. The V segment lost 10 bases and the J segment 5 bases; nucleotides outside the gene matches: 7. CDR3 sequence: CATTGGLAETQYF. The CDR3 DNA sequence: TGTGCCACCACCGGGGGACTAGCGGAGACCCAGTACTTC.

This clonotype has just a few counts. The V and J genes are TRBV9 and TRBJ1-2; 7 bases are shared with TRBD1. J lost 6 bases, V lost 4 bases, and 12 bases had no gene match. CDR1 is SGDLS, CDR2 YYNGEE, per germline. The CDR3 covers 15 residues. The CDR3 region is CASSPRGQARDGYTF. CDR3 DNA: TGTGCCAGCAGCCCGAGAGGACAGGCCAGGGATGGCTACACCTTC.

The chain joins TRBV7-9 to TRBJ1-6; D unresolved. The CDR3 extends over 15 amino acids. Trimming took off 2 bases at V and 0 bases at J, with 5 bases between the two ends. Germline CDR1 and CDR2: SEHNR and FQNEAQ (reference sequence). For the CDR3, the DNA is TGTGCCAGCAGCTTAAGTGGCTCCTATAATTCACCCCTCCACTTT. It is translated as CASSLSGSYNSPLHF.

This clonotype was seen more than once but under ten times. The J gene is TRBJ1-6, the V gene TRBV28; D not resolved. This CDR3 contains 16 residues. Germline CDR1 is MDHEN and CDR2 is SYDVKM. Trimming took off 6 bases at V and 0 bases at J, with 12 bases between the two ends. The CDR3: CASRPTVSSYNSPLHF. In DNA, the CDR3 is TGTGCCAGCAGGCCGACGGTTAGCTCCTATAATTCACCCCTCCACTTT.

This clonotype was counted many times. The chain recombines TRBV11-2 with TRBJ2-5; the D gene is possibly TRBD2 (6 bases). V was clipped by 5 bases and J by 5 bases, with 18 bases between them. CDR1 and CDR2 from the germline V gene are SGHAT and FQNNGV. The CDR3 covers 15 residues. The CDR3 region has the DNA TGTGCCAGCAGCCATCACAGCGGAGGGGTCGAGACCCAGTACTTC. Protein: CASSHHSGGVETQYF.

This clonotype was detected only a few times. The CDR3 loop is CSARVLDRAYNEQFF. In DNA, the CDR3 is TGCAGTGCCAGGGTACTGGACAGGGCCTACAATGAGCAGTTCTTC. The chain combines TRBV20-1 with TRBJ2-1, with TRBD1 matching 8 bases. Germline assignment: CDR1 DFQATT and CDR2 SNEGSKA (reference sequence). This CDR3 is 15 amino acids long. Unmatched junction bases numbered 9, after V lost 6 bases and J lost 2 bases.

Details on this clonotype: Since a much larger clone is just one base distant, this may be a read error. The V call is TRBV7-9, the J call TRBJ1-1; D is unclear. Germline V CDR1 and CDR2: SEHNR, FQNEAQ (reference sequence). V was pared by 6 bases and J by 1 base, with 9 bases between. The CDR3 totals 13 residues. The CDR3 spells CASSSWGNTEAFF. CDR3 sequence (DNA): TGTGCCAGCAGTTCCTGGGGGAACACTGAAGCTTTCTTT.

The sample holds a few counts of this clonotype. CDR3 nucleotides: TGTGCCAGCAGTTACGAGGCGACAGGGGCCTACAATGAGCAGTTCTTC. Its translation is CASSYEATGAYNEQFF. This chain uses TRBV6-5 with TRBJ2-1, with 8 positions matching TRBD1. The junction had 5 bases not matched to a gene; V was cut back by 2 bases and J by 2 bases. Germline CDR1 is MNHEY and CDR2 is SVGAGI. This CDR3 spans 16 amino acids.

This clonotype has a handful of counts. The chain has TRBV20-1 and TRBJ2-1; TRBD2 aligns across 13 bases. This CDR3 region has 14 residues. Germline CDR1 reads DFQATT; CDR2 reads SNEGSKA (reference sequence). Trimming at V came to 5 bases and at J to 3 bases, leaving 1 base not matched to a gene. In DNA, the CDR3 is TGCAGTGCTGGGACTAGCGGGGTCTACAATGAGCAGTTCTTC. Translation: CSAGTSGVYNEQFF.

This clonotype turned up a few times. V is TRBV18 and J is TRBJ1-4, with a weak D call TRBD1 (5 bases). Deletions cut 7 bases from V and 7 bases from J, with 13 bases between. The CDR3 extends over 13 amino acids. Germline assignment: CDR1 KGHSH and CDR2 LQKENI. As DNA, the CDR3 is TGTGCCAGCTTCACTGTAAGGGGTGAAAAACTGTTTTTT. The encoded protein is CASFTVRGEKLFF.

The CDR3 reads CASSTGTGGSGSYEQYF. The DNA for the CDR3 is TGTGCCAGTAGTACCGGGACAGGGGGCAGCGGATCCTACGAGCAGTACTTC. J is TRBJ2-7 and V is TRBV19; 12 positions agree with TRBD1. The germline V gene has CDR1 LNHDA and CDR2 SQIVND (reference sequence). The V gene end was trimmed by 4 bases and the J gene end by 1 base; junction bases not matched to a gene: 8. This CDR3 contains 17 residues.

This chain joins TRBV10-3 and TRBJ2-7; 7 nucleotides agree with TRBD1. The V and J ends lost 1 base and 6 bases, in that order; junction bases with no gene match: 6. Germline V gene data show CDR1 as ENHRY and CDR2 as SYGVKD. This CDR3 region has 14 residues. The chain's CDR3 is CAISEFGTAREQYF. In DNA, the CDR3 is TGTGCCATCAGTGAGTTCGGGACAGCTCGCGAGCAGTACTTC.